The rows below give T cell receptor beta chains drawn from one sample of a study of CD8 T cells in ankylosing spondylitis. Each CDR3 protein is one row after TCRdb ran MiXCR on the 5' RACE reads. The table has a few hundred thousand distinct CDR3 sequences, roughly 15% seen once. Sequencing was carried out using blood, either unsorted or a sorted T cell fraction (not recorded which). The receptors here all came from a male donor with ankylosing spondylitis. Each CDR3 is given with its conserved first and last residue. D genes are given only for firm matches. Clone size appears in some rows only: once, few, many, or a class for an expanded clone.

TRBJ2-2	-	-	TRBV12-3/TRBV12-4	CASSRKLVSGELFF	TGTGCCAGCAGCCGAAAACTAGTATCCGGGGAGCTGTTTTTT
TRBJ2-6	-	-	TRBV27	CASTTGTLRGAGANVLTF	TGTGCCAGCACCACCGGGACTTTAAGGGGCGCTGGGGCCAACGTCCTGACTTTC
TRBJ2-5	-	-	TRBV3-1	CASSRRDETQYF	TGTGCCAGCAGCCGCAGGGACGAGACCCAGTACTTC
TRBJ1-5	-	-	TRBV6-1	CASRPSHENQPQHF	TGTGCCAGCAGACCATCACATGAAAATCAGCCCCAGCATTTT
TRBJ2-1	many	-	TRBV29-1	CSVEGAPWERNNEQFF	TGCAGCGTTGAAGGTGCTCCGTGGGAGAGGAACAATGAGCAGTTCTTC
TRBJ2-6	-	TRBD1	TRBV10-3	CAISTGEIGANVLTF	TGTGCCATCTCGACAGGGGAGATTGGGGCCAACGTCCTGACTTTC
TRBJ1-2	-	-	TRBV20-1	CSAYSSSGDPFTF	TGCAGTGCTTACTCGTCATCTGGGGATCCCTTCACCTTC
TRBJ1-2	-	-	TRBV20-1	CSARTEDYGYTF	TGCAGTGCTAGAACAGAGGACTATGGCTACACCTTC
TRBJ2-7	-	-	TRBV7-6	CAKTEGGVEQYF	TGTGCCAAAACTGAGGGGGGGGTCGAGCAGTACTTC
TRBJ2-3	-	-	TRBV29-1	CSVDRNPRDTQYF	TGCAGCGTTGACCGAAATCCCCGGGATACGCAGTATTTT
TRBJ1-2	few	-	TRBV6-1	CASIKEGGGQGYTF	TGTGCCAGCATCAAAGAGGGAGGAGGGCAGGGCTACACCTTC
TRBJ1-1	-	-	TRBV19	CASSIAWRGASMNTEAFF	TGTGCCAGTAGTATCGCCTGGAGGGGGGCATCCATGAACACTGAAGCTTTCTTT
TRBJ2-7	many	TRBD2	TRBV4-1	CASSQGLAGGYEQYF	TGCGCCAGCAGCCAAGGGCTAGCGGGAGGATATGAGCAGTACTTC
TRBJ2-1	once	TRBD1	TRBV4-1	CASSQTRDRRRDEQFF	TGCGCCAGCAGCCAAACCCGGGACAGGAGGCGAGATGAGCAGTTCTTC
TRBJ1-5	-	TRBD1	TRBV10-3	CAISQGTGGNQPQHF	TGTGCCATCAGTCAAGGGACAGGGGGCAATCAGCCCCAGCATTTT
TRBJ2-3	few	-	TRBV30	CAWSKVRGAGDTQYF	TGTGCCTGGAGTAAAGTGCGAGGGGCGGGAGATACGCAGTATTTT
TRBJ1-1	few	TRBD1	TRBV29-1	CSVSGQGALSGTEAFF	TGCAGCGTTAGCGGGCAGGGGGCTCTTTCAGGTACTGAAGCTTTCTTT
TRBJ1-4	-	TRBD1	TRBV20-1	CSASRTGGLFF	TGCAGTGCCAGTAGGACAGGGGGACTGTTTTTT
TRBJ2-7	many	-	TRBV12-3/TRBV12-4	CASSPSGYEQYF	TGTGCCAGCAGTCCATCGGGCTACGAGCAGTACTTC
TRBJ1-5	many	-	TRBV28	CASSPDSNQPQHF	TGTGCCAGCAGTCCGGATAGCAATCAGCCCCAGCATTTT
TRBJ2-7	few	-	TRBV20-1	CSARTDKPRAYEQYF	TGCAGTGCTAGGACGGACAAACCACGGGCCTACGAGCAGTACTTC
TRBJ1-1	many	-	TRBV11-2	CASTPDLTNTEAFF	TGTGCCAGCACCCCGGACTTAACGAACACTGAAGCTTTCTTT
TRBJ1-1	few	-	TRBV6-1	CALQENTEAFF	TGTGCTTTACAGGAAAACACTGAAGCTTTCTTT
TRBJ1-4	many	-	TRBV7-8	CASSSDGRALGNEKLFF	TGTGCCAGCAGCTCGGACGGGAGGGCCTTGGGGAATGAAAAACTGTTTTTT
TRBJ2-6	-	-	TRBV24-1	CATSGAGTSGANVLTF	TGTGCCACCAGTGGGGCAGGGACCTCTGGGGCCAACGTCCTGACTTTC
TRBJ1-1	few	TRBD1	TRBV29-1	CSVRDRDVTEAFF	TGCAGCGTTAGGGACAGGGATGTGACTGAAGCTTTCTTT
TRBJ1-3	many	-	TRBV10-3	CAISDPQGIAGNTIYF	TGTGCCATCAGTGACCCACAGGGTATAGCTGGAAACACCATATATTTT
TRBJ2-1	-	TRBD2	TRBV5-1	CASRPNSGGAENEQFF	TGCGCCAGCAGACCCAATAGCGGGGGGGCCGAGAATGAGCAGTTCTTC
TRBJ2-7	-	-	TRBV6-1	CASREGWGEQYF	TGTGCCAGCAGGGAAGGGTGGGGCGAGCAGTACTTC
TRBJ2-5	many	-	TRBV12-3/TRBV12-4	CASSFGAETQYF	TGTGCCAGCAGTTTCGGGGCTGAGACCCAGTACTTC
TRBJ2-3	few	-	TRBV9	CASSVGRGKGTDTQYF	TGTGCCAGCAGCGTAGGTAGGGGAAAGGGCACAGATACGCAGTATTTT
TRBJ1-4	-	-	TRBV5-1	CASSTGRQAGPFNEKLFF	TGCGCCAGCAGCACGGGCCGGCAAGCGGGGCCCTTTAATGAAAAACTGTTTTTT
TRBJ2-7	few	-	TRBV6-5	CASSYTGTVRSYEQYF	TGTGCCAGCAGTTATACCGGGACGGTACGCAGCTACGAGCAGTACTTC
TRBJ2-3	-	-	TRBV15	CATSQRATDTQYF	TGTGCCACCAGCCAACGGGCCACAGATACGCAGTATTTT
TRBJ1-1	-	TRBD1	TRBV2	CASRSDRSPNTEAFF	TGTGCCAGCAGATCGGACAGGAGCCCAAACACTGAAGCTTTCTTT
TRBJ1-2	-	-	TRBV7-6	CASSLYPGDPYGYTF	TGTGCCAGCAGCTTATATCCAGGGGATCCCTATGGCTACACCTTC
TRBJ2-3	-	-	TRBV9	CASSMLGTPHTDTQYF	TGTGCCAGCAGCATGCTGGGGACTCCCCACACAGATACGCAGTATTTT
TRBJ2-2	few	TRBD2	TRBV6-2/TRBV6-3	CASSSGRGIPNTGELFF	TGTGCCAGCAGTAGCGGGAGAGGGATACCGAACACCGGGGAGCTGTTTTTT
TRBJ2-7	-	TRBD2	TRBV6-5	CASSYGGDAPYEQYF	TGTGCCAGCAGTTACGGGGGGGACGCTCCCTACGAGCAGTACTTC
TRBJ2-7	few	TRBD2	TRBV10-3	CATGLEAYEQYF	TGTGCCACCGGACTAGAGGCCTACGAGCAGTACTTC
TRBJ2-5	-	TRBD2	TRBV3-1	CASSQGLAGTKTQYF	TGTGCCAGCAGTCAAGGACTAGCGGGCACAAAGACCCAGTACTTC
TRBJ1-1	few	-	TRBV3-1	CASSHAAGRDEAFF	TGTGCCAGCAGCCACGCAGCGGGCAGGGATGAAGCTTTCTTT
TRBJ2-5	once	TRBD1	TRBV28	CASSSPTGGSETQYF	TGTGCCAGCAGTTCCCCGACAGGGGGTTCAGAGACCCAGTACTTC
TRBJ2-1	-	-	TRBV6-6	CASSPPQVNEQFF	TGTGCCAGCAGCCCACCACAGGTGAATGAGCAGTTCTTC
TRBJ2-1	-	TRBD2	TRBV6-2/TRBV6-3	CASSPSGLAGRGQFF	TGTGCCAGCAGCCCCTCGGGACTAGCGGGACGGGGCCAGTTCTTC
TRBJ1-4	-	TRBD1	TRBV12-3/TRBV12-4	CASSPRGTGLFF	TGTGCCAGCAGTCCCCGCGGGACAGGCCTGTTTTTT
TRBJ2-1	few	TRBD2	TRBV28	CASSLPGLGQLNEQFF	TGTGCCAGCAGTCTCCCCGGACTAGGCCAGTTGAATGAGCAGTTCTTC
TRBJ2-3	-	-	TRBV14	CASSQELVDTQYF	TGTGCCAGCAGCCAAGAGCTAGTGGATACGCAGTATTTT
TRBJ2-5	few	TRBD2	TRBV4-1	CASSHASGRFGSQETQYF	TGCGCCAGCAGCCACGCTAGCGGGAGGTTCGGTAGTCAAGAGACCCAGTACTTC